This T cell receptor beta chain was sequenced for a study of blood T cell repertoires in COVID-19. Looking at the study overall: The study drew acute and convalescent COVID-19 samples from the United States, Italy and Spain.

The CDR3 totals 14 residues. Per the germline V gene, CDR1 is MNHNS and CDR2 is SASEGT. Trimming shortened V by 3 bases and J by 4 bases, and 13 bases separated the two germline ends. Sequencing used immunoSEQ multiplex PCR; TCRdb keeps in-frame clones, though not all of them. The sample lists hundreds of thousands of clones, about nine tenths occurring once. This TCR was recovered from a woman between 25 and 40 years old with active or convalescent COVID-19. J is TRBJ2-7 and V is TRBV6-1, with D maybe TRBD2 (7 bases). The sample consisted of peripheral blood. The CDR3 loop is CASSERGQGYEQYF. The CDR3 DNA follows: TGTGCCAGCAGTGAGCGGGGGCAAGGTTACGAGCAGTACTTC.